The 9 T cell receptor beta chains below all came from one sample that was sequenced in a study of cytotoxic CD8 clonotypes in ibrutinib-treated CLL. TCRdb's table, derived via immunoSEQ multiplex PCR, lists solely in-frame clones and lacks some. The table has tens of thousands of clones, 68% seen once; the top ten hold 4.5% to 6%. Source: PBMCs, taken after 12 months of ibrutinib treatment. These TCRs come from a human donor with chronic lymphocytic leukemia.

The V and J genes are TRBV9 and TRBJ1-1, with D possibly TRBD1 on 5 matching bases. CDR1 is SGDLS and CDR2 is YYNGEE in the germline V gene. V was cut by 2 bases and J by 6 bases, with 17 bases left in between. CDR3 length: 15 amino acids. The DNA of the CDR3 is TGTGCCAGCAGCGTTGAACCGGGGCGCTCCGCTGAAGCTTTCTTT. Its protein is CASSVEPGRSAEAFF.

This clone has only a few counts. V gene TRBV5-8 combines with J gene TRBJ2-5, with a possible D match to TRBD2 (5 bases). Trimming pared 4 bases from V and 5 bases from J, leaving 12 bases between. This CDR3 has 13 amino acids. Germline lookup yields CDR1 SGHTS and CDR2 YDEGEE. CDR3: CASSLLRVETQYF. In DNA, the CDR3 is TGTGCCAGCAGCCTATTGAGGGTCGAGACCCAGTACTTC.

The V call is TRBV15, the J call TRBJ2-4; possibly TRBD1 or TRBD2 for D (5 bases each). This CDR3 is built from 15 residues. Deletions cut 0 bases from V and 7 bases from J, with 13 bases between. The V gene's germline CDR1 is LNHNV and CDR2 YYDKDF (reference sequence). CDR3 coding DNA: TGTGCCACCAGCAGAGATCGGGGCGGTGGTAACATTCAGTACTTC. Encoded protein: CATSRDRGGGNIQYF. The full variable domain, with the rest looked up from reference TRBV15 and TRBJ2-4, is DAMVIQNPRYQVTQFGKPVTLSCSQTLNHNVMYWYQQKSSQAPKLLFHYYDKDFNNEADTPDNFQSRRPNTSFCFLDIRSPGLGDTAMYLCATSRDRGGGNIQYFGAGTRLSVL.

The chain joins TRBV18 to TRBJ1-6, with 7 positions matching TRBD1. In germline, CDR1 is KGHSH, CDR2 LQKENI. V dropped 4 bases and J dropped 6; count of bases not matched to a gene: 15. The CDR3 spans 18 residues. The CDR3 nucleotides read TGTGCCAGCTCACAAGGGACAGTTAATACGCTACGTAATTCACCCCTCCACTTT. Translating gives CASSQGTVNTLRNSPLHF.

The chain has TRBV18 and TRBJ1-5; D gene ambiguous. The CDR3 is 13 amino acids. Germline CDR1 KGHSH, CDR2 LQKENI. V was clipped by 3 bases and J by 6 bases, with 9 bases between them. CDR3: CASSPGFRQPQHF. For the CDR3, the DNA is TGTGCCAGCTCACCGGGGTTTCGTCAGCCCCAGCATTTT.

This clone rates as medium-sized. This rearrangement joins TRBV7-9 to TRBJ2-7; TRBD1 aligns across 7 bases. This CDR3 spans 15 amino acids. The V gene end was trimmed by 5 bases and the J gene end by 5 bases; junction bases not matched to a gene: 12. Germline values: CDR1 SEHNR, CDR2 FQNEAQ (reference sequence). CDR3 region: CASSPNPTGVHEQYF. The CDR3 DNA sequence: TGTGCCAGCAGCCCCAATCCCACAGGGGTCCACGAGCAGTACTTC.

This chain joins TRBV19 and TRBJ1-1; unclear D gene. Per germline, CDR1 LNHDA and CDR2 SQIVND (reference sequence). The CDR3 spans 14 residues. Trimming left V 2 bases short and J 0 bases short, with 7 bases between. The CDR3 protein is CASSIRVLNTEAFF. CDR3 nucleotide sequence: TGTGCCAGTAGTATACGTGTATTGAACACTGAAGCTTTCTTT.

The chain has TRBV7-2 and TRBJ2-2; 12 bases agree with TRBD2. The CDR3 has 17 residues. Germline trimming cut 5 bases from V and 4 bases from J; bases unmatched to any gene: 8. Germline values: CDR1 SGHTA, CDR2 FQGNSA. The CDR3 nucleotides are TGTGCCAGCAGCCTGCTAGCGGGGGGGCCGGTCACCGGGGAGCTGTTTTTT. It specifies CASSLLAGGPVTGELFF. Full variable domain (rest looked up from reference TRBV7-2 and TRBJ2-2): GAGVSQSPSNKVTEKGKDVELRCDPISGHTALYWYRQSLGQGLEFLIYFQGNSAPDKSGLPSDRFSAERTGGSVSTLTIQRTQQEDSAVYLCASSLLAGGPVTGELFFGEGSRLTVL.

The CDR3 sequence is CASSLVGRDSVDGYTF. The CDR3 DNA follows: TGCGCCAGCAGCTTGGTCGGCAGGGATTCTGTTGATGGCTACACCTTC. The chain employs TRBV5-1 and TRBJ1-2; possibly TRBD1 for D (5 bases). The ends were cut back, 0 bases at V and 6 bases at J, with 18 bases in the middle. Per germline, CDR1 SGHRS and CDR2 YFSETQ. This CDR3 contains 16 residues.